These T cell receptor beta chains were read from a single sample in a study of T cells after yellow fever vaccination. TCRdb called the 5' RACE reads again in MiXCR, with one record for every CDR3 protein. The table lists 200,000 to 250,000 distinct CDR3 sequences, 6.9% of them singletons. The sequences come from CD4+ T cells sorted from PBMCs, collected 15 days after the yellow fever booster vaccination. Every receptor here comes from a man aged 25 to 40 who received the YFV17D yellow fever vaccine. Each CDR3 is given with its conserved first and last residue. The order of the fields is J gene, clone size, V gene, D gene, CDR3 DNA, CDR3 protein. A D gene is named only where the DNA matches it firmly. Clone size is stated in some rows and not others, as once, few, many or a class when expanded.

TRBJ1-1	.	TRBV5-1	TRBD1	TGCGCCAGCAGCGGTACGGGACAGACCCGTGACACTGAAGCTTTCTTT	CASSGTGQTRDTEAFF
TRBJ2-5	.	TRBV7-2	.	TGTGCCAGCAGCTTAGATCGGGAGAGGGAAGAGACCCAGTACTTC	CASSLDREREETQYF
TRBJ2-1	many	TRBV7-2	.	TGTGCCAGCAGCTTACTGGGAAGCTCCTACAATGAGCAGTTCTTC	CASSLLGSSYNEQFF
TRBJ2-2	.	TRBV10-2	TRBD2	TGCGCCAGCAGCACCGGGACTACCATTTACACCGGGGAGCTGTTTTTT	CASSTGTTIYTGELFF
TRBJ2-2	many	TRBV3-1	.	TGTGCCAGCAGCCAAGCGAAGCTCACCGGGGAGCTGTTTTTT	CASSQAKLTGELFF
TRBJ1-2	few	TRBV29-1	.	TGCAGCGTTATACAGGGAGGCTACACCTTC	CSVIQGGYTF
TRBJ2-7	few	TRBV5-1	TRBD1	TGCGCCAGCAGCTTTAGAGACAGGGACCACGAGCAGTACTTC	CASSFRDRDHEQYF
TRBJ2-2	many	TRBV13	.	TGTGCCAGTTTAGCGGTCACCGGGGAGCTGTTTTTT	CASLAVTGELFF
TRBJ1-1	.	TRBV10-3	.	TGTGCCACCAACGGGAGATCGGGGGGAACAGACATGAACACTGAAGCTTTCTTT	CATNGRSGGTDMNTEAFF
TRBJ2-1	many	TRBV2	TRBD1	TGTGCCAGCAGGTATACAGGGGGCAATGAGCAGTTCTTC	CASRYTGGNEQFF
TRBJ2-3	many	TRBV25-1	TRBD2	TGTGCCAGCAGTGAACGCGGGAGCGGCACAGATACGCAGTATTTT	CASSERGSGTDTQYF
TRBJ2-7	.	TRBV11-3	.	TGTGCCAGCAGCACGGGGGGCACCTACGAGCAGTACTTC	CASSTGGTYEQYF
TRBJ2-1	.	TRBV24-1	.	TGTGCCACCAGTGATTTAGTTCACAGCTCCTACAATGAGCAGTTCTTC	CATSDLVHSSYNEQFF
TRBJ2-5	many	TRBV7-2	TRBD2	TGTGCCAGCAGCTTAAGTCGGGGGGTAGCTCAAGAGACCCAGTACTTC	CASSLSRGVAQETQYF